Described below is a single TCR beta chain sequence and its context. Its cognate antigen is unknown. This sample is part of a study of Graves' ophthalmopathy and Graves' hyperthyroidism. Findings and limits, study-wide: Most expanded thyroid clonotypes above 0.001 frequency also appeared in blood. In predicting ophthalmopathy progression, the model reached 70% to 71% sensitivity and 72.22% specificity.

V lost 1 base, J lost 5 bases, and 11 bases lay in between. Germline CDR1 SGHVS, CDR2 FQNEAQ. The CDR3 runs 14 residues. CAS ≥3, NOSPECS ≥4, moderate-to-severe activity and duration under 3 months marked donors with ophthalmopathy. A roughly 9.3 ml volume of fresh peripheral blood provided the PBMCs. Researchers took RNA transcripts and amplified TCR beta CDR3 regions from them. An initial RT-PCR round employing HTBI primers preceded a second-round multiplex PCR. Each CDR3 protein is one row after TCRdb ran MiXCR on the multiplex PCR reads. Among 150,000 to 200,000 distinct CDR3 sequences listed, about two fifths were seen once.

The specimen was peripheral blood. V gene TRBV7-8 combines with J gene TRBJ1-1; no definite D call. This clonotype originated in a man aged 30-40 years with Graves' ophthalmopathy. The DNA for the CDR3 is TGTGCCAGCAGCTTAGAAAGAAGTCGGACTGAAGCTTTCTTT. Translation: CASSLERSRTEAFF.